This record concerns one T cell receptor beta chain sequence. Its specificity is unknown. These data originate in a study of cytomegalovirus exposure and HLA in healthy donors. Study at large: It was reported in a later analysis that the approximately 120 validation repertoires used the same platform as the approximately 620 first-cohort repertoires.

Repertoires were generated with immunoSEQ multiplex PCR, while TCRdb's copy carries only in-frame clones and drops some. The sample carries hundreds of thousands of clones, around four fifths recorded once. The donors were in the roughly 130-subject validation cohort, distinct from the approximately 700-subject first cohort. Germline CDR1 and CDR2: MNHEY and SVGAGI. The V gene lost 0 bases and the J gene lost 8 bases, with 7 bases spanning the gap. This CDR3 is 13 amino acids long. Notes on the study in general: The study put under 200 TCR beta chains on its list as cytomegalovirus-associated. Subsequent analysis of the roughly 120 validation repertoires found a tendency for first-cohort TCR clusters to co-occur.

The sequenced sample was PBMCs. The origin of this receptor is a woman aged 18 to 35 in good health and CMV-seronegative. The chain couples TRBV6-5 to TRBJ2-2, with TRBD2 as a possible D gene (5 bases). The chain's CDR3 is CASSYSREGELFF. CDR3 nucleotides: TGTGCCAGCAGTTACTCGAGGGAGGGGGAGCTGTTTTTT.